These 9 T cell receptor beta chains came from one sample sequenced in a study of blood T cell repertoires in COVID-19. Produced via immunoSEQ multiplex PCR; TCRdb's table is partial and in-frame only. Among about 200,000 clones listed, roughly 88% were seen once. The material sequenced was peripheral blood. These receptors were obtained from a man younger than 40 who had recovered from COVID-19.

The rearrangement uses TRBV2 and TRBJ1-5; no reliable D call. The CDR3 has 12 residues. Per germline, CDR1 SNHLY and CDR2 FYNNEI. Trimming shortened V by 6 bases and J by 5 bases, and 8 bases separated the two germline ends. DNA of the CDR3: TGTGCCAGCAGGTCTGGAGATCAGCCCCAGCATTTT. Translated, it gives CASRSGDQPQHF.

The J gene is TRBJ2-3, the V gene TRBV29-1; D might be TRBD1 (6 bases). Germline V lookup: CDR1 SQVTM, CDR2 ANQGSEA. Trimming removed 8 bases at V and 0 bases at J, with 18 bases between. The CDR3 has 15 amino acids. Here the CDR3 DNA reads TGCAGCACACCAGGGGCTCCGCCTAGCACAGATACGCAGTATTTT. Translated, it gives CSTPGAPPSTDTQYF.

This clone appeared a single time. The V call is TRBV19, the J call TRBJ2-3; no clear D. V lost 5 bases, J lost 0 bases, and 15 bases lay in between. The germline V gene encodes CDR1 LNHDA and CDR2 SQIVND (reference sequence). The CDR3 sequence is 16 residues long. CDR3 in amino acids: CASSPRVRSSTDTQYF. The CDR3 DNA sequence: TGTGCCAGTAGTCCTCGCGTGCGTTCTAGCACAGATACGCAGTATTTT.

The chain recombines TRBV15 with TRBJ1-1, with D maybe TRBD1 (5 bases). V was pared by 5 bases and J by 1 base, with 8 bases between. The CDR3 extends over 13 amino acids. Looked up from germline, CDR1 is LNHNV and CDR2 is YYDKDF (reference sequence). The CDR3 protein is CATSGDWNTEAFF. As DNA, the CDR3 is TGTGCCACCAGCGGGGACTGGAACACTGAAGCTTTCTTT.

The rearrangement uses TRBV27 and TRBJ2-1, with 9 bases lining up with TRBD2. Losses at the gene ends were 5 bases for V and 5 bases for J; bases not matched to a gene: 1. The CDR3 is 13 residues long. Germline V lookup: CDR1 MNHEY, CDR2 SMNVEV (reference sequence). DNA of the CDR3: TGTGCCAGCAGTATAGCGGGGGACAATGAGCAGTTCTTC. Its protein is CASSIAGDNEQFF.

There are a few counts of this clone. CDR3 sequence (DNA): TGTGCCAGCAGCTTAGGGTCCAGCGGGGGGGCCTATGAGCAGTTCTTC. It encodes CASSLGSSGGAYEQFF. The chain joins TRBV7-2 to TRBJ2-1, with 10 nucleotides matching TRBD2. Germline V gene lookup returns CDR1 SGHTA and CDR2 FQGNSA. Unmatched junction bases numbered 8, after V lost 1 base and J lost 8 bases. The CDR3 contains 16 residues. The whole variable domain, remainder taken from reference TRBV7-2 and TRBJ2-1, is GAGVSQSPSNKVTEKGKDVELRCDPISGHTALYWYRQSLGQGLEFLIYFQGNSAPDKSGLPSDRFSAERTGGSVSTLTIQRTQQEDSAVYLCASSLGSSGGAYEQFFGPGTRLTVL.

V is TRBV19 and J is TRBJ1-2, with D possibly matching TRBD1 (6 bases). Germline values: CDR1 LNHDA, CDR2 SQIVND (reference sequence). The germline V and J ends were trimmed by 7 bases and 5 bases, with 14 bases remaining between them. This CDR3 is 13 amino acids long. This CDR3 reads CASNRGARYGYTF. CDR3 bases: TGTGCCAGTAATCGGGGGGCGAGATATGGCTACACCTTC.

The rearrangement joins TRBV18 to TRBJ1-1; 11 bases are a match to TRBD1. The CDR3 contains 15 residues. CDR1 is KGHSH and CDR2 is LQKENI in the germline V gene. The J segment lost 2 bases and the V segment lost 2 bases, leaving 1 base of the junction unmatched. The CDR3 sequence: CASSPRTGGNTEAFF. The CDR3, as DNA: TGTGCCAGCTCACCAAGGACAGGGGGCAACACTGAAGCTTTCTTT.

CDR3 residues: CASRTGGGDEKLFF. The CDR3 DNA sequence: TGCGCCAGCCGGACAGGGGGAGGAGATGAAAAACTGTTTTTT. V gene TRBV5-1 combines with J gene TRBJ1-4, with TRBD1 identical over 10 bases. Losses at the gene ends were 7 bases for V and 6 bases for J; bases not matched to a gene: 6. Germline CDR1 is SGHRS and CDR2 is YFSETQ. The CDR3 spans 14 residues.